Below are 4 T cell receptor beta chains sequenced from a single sample in a study of blood T cells in healthy people across ages. A second roughly 7 to 11 cycle PCR used barcoded and J-beta primers. From the 5' RACE reads, TCRdb called clonotypes with MiXCR, one entry per CDR3 protein. The table includes about 780,000 distinct CDR3 sequences, 46% detected once. The sample comprised blood. The receptors derive from a man of 80 years or more in good health.

At least ten counts were recorded for this clonotype. The rearrangement uses TRBV20-1 and TRBJ2-5; possible D gene TRBD2, 5 bases. Trimming removed 3 bases at V and 2 bases at J, with 19 bases between. CDR3 length: 16 amino acids. CDR1 and CDR2 (germline): DFQATT, SNEGSKA (reference sequence). Here the CDR3 reads CSARRREEAVQETQYF. The CDR3 DNA reads as TGCAGTGCTAGGCGACGGGAAGAGGCGGTACAAGAGACCCAGTACTTC.

This chain connects TRBV14 to TRBJ2-7; no firm D call. V was pared by 4 bases and J by 1 base, with 8 bases between. Germline V gene lookup returns CDR1 SGHDN and CDR2 FVKESK. The CDR3 has 13 residues. The CDR3 here is CASSPAASYEQYF. In DNA form, the CDR3 reads TGTGCCAGCAGCCCGGCCGCTTCCTACGAGCAGTACTTC.

The chain has TRBV12-3 or TRBV12-4 and TRBJ1-2; D is unresolved. This CDR3 region has 11 residues. Trimming pared 6 bases from V and 5 bases from J, leaving 7 bases between. Written as DNA, the CDR3 is TGTGCCAGCAGCCGGACGTATGGCTACACCTTC. The encoded protein is CASSRTYGYTF.

This rearrangement joins TRBV12-3 or TRBV12-4 to TRBJ2-3; 8 bases match TRBD1. With V trimmed by 1 base and J by 0 bases, 3 bases remained unmatched. This CDR3 is built from 16 residues. The DNA for the CDR3 is TGTGCCAGCAGTTTAGACACAGGGGGAAGCACAGATACGCAGTATTTT. Translation: CASSLDTGGSTDTQYF.